This TCR beta chain was recovered during a study of lymphopenia after photon versus proton radiotherapy. Findings and limits, study-wide: A bigger post-nadir fall in TCR diversity correlated inversely with survival time in deceased patients. Post-nadir diversity loss with photons came from oligoclonal expansion, particularly CD8+ Temra cells. Under photons, naive T cells and diversity fell while effector/memory populations rose.

The CDR3 runs 13 residues. The V end was cut by 3 bases, the J end by 8 bases, with 8 bases between. The germline V gene has CDR1 SGHTA and CDR2 FQGNSA. In this sample, this clone turned up a few times. Its specificity is unknown. The data were produced by immunoSEQ multiplex PCR, yet TCRdb's version contains in-frame clones alone and is incomplete. Among fewer than 40,000 clones listed, approximately 93% were seen once. The chain links TRBV7-2 to TRBJ1-6; D is uncertain. The receptor was isolated from a woman in her forties or fifties with cholangiocarcinoma. Sequencing was performed on peripheral blood, taken from a patient treated with photon-based radiotherapy. The CDR3 coding sequence is TGTGCCAGCAGCTTTAGCGGCGATTCACCCCTCCACTTT. It codes for CASSFSGDSPLHF. Based on the CDR3 plus reference TRBV7-2 and TRBJ1-6, the full variable domain is GAGVSQSPSNKVTEKGKDVELRCDPISGHTALYWYRQSLGQGLEFLIYFQGNSAPDKSGLPSDRFSAERTGGSVSTLTIQRTQQEDSAVYLCASSFSGDSPLHFGNGTRLTVT.